Shown below are 29 T cell receptor beta chains from a single sample sequenced in a study of cytomegalovirus exposure and HLA in healthy donors. TCRdb's table, derived via immunoSEQ multiplex PCR, lists solely in-frame clones and lacks some. The table lists roughly 86,000 clones, around 96% of them singletons. Material: PBMCs. These receptors all come from a man younger than 35 in good health and CMV-seropositive.

This clone showed up just once. The rearrangement uses TRBV29-1 and TRBJ1-2; D gene unclear. Germline V lookup: CDR1 SQVTM, CDR2 ANQGSEA. V lost 2 bases to trimming and J lost 4 bases, with 17 bases between them. CDR3 size: 15 residues. In DNA, the CDR3 is TGCAGCGTTGAATTGGTCTCCCGGAGGAGCTATGGCTACACCTTC. It encodes CSVELVSRRSYGYTF. Drawing the rest from reference TRBV29-1 and TRBJ1-2, the complete variable domain is SAVISQKPSRDICQRGTSLTIQCQVDSQVTMMFWYRQQPGQSLTLIATANQGSEATYESGFVIDKFPISRPNLTFSTLTVSNMSPEDSSIYLCSVELVSRRSYGYTFGSGTRLTVV.

The chain couples TRBV28 to TRBJ2-7, with a possible D match to TRBD1 (5 bases). With 1 base removed from V and 3 bases from J, the gap between germline ends came to 7 bases. This CDR3 is built from 13 residues. Germline CDR1 reads MDHEN; CDR2 reads SYDVKM. CDR3 nucleotide sequence: TGTGCCAGCAGTTTATTCAGGGTCTACGAGCAGTACTTC. It is translated as CASSLFRVYEQYF.

This chain joins TRBV7-3 and TRBJ1-2, with 8 positions matching TRBD1. Germline assignment: CDR1 SGHTA and CDR2 FQGTGA. This CDR3 has 16 residues. The trim removed 4 bases at V and 0 bases at J, leaving 7 bases unmatched. The CDR3 DNA sequence: TGTGCCAGCAGCTACGGGGGGACAGGAGCTAACTATGGCTACACCTTC. Amino acid sequence: CASSYGGTGANYGYTF.

CDR3 nucleotides: TGTGCCAGCAGCTTGGGACAGGGGGATTTACTTGAAGCTTTCTTT. It codes for CASSLGQGDLLEAFF. The rearrangement links TRBV7-9 to TRBJ1-1; TRBD1 matches 11 bases. V shed 3 bases and J 7 bases; nucleotides not matched to a gene: 7. The CDR3 extends over 15 amino acids. Germline CDR1 is SEHNR and CDR2 is FQNEAQ (reference sequence).

The J gene is TRBJ2-4, the V gene TRBV29-1, with D unclear. In germline, CDR1 is SQVTM, CDR2 ANQGSEA. V shed 5 bases and J shed 7 bases, with 9 bases lying between them. The CDR3 runs 11 residues. CDR3 amino acids: CSVRYLNIQYF. CDR3 nucleotide sequence: TGCAGCGTTCGGTATTTGAACATTCAGTACTTC.

The V gene is TRBV6-1, the J gene TRBJ1-2; no firm D call. Germline-derived CDR1 and CDR2 are MNHNS and SASEGT. The CDR3 runs to 13 residues. The ends were cut back, 3 bases at V and 8 bases at J, with 13 bases in the middle. CDR3 bases: TGTGCCAGCAGTGATCCGTCCCGCGAGGGCTACACCTTC. This sequence encodes CASSDPSREGYTF.

The V and J genes are TRBV28 and TRBJ2-7; a weak D match, TRBD2 (5 bases). V gave up 2 bases and J gave up 5 bases, with 16 bases separating them. CDR3 size: 15 residues. CDR1 is MDHEN and CDR2 is SYDVKM in the germline V gene. As DNA, the CDR3 is TGTGCCAGCAGTTTAGTTGGATCTGCCGGGAACGAGCAGTACTTC. It codes for CASSLVGSAGNEQYF.

The chain recombines TRBV28 with TRBJ2-2, with TRBD2 matching over 7 bases. Trimming removed 3 bases from V and 4 bases from J; junction bases left unmatched: 5. This CDR3 has 15 residues. Per germline, CDR1 MDHEN and CDR2 SYDVKM. CDR3 region: CASSFGGSITGELFF. DNA of the CDR3: TGTGCCAGCAGTTTCGGCGGGAGCATCACCGGGGAGCTGTTTTTT. Variable domain in full (rest from reference TRBV28 and TRBJ2-2): DVKVTQSSRYLVKRTGEKVFLECVQDMDHENMFWYRQDPGLGLRLIYFSYDVKMKEKGDIPEGYSVSREKKERFSLILESASTNQTSMYLCASSFGGSITGELFFGEGSRLTVL.

The rearrangement links TRBV27 to TRBJ1-1, with a weak D call TRBD1 (5 bases). The CDR3 totals 14 residues. Germline values: CDR1 MNHEY, CDR2 SMNVEV (reference sequence). Trimming took off 6 bases at V and 6 bases at J, with 17 bases between the two ends. The CDR3 here is CASSPGLQFPEAFF. CDR3 DNA: TGTGCCAGCAGCCCGGGACTTCAGTTCCCTGAAGCTTTCTTT.

The chain employs TRBV5-1 and TRBJ2-3; TRBD2 matches at 8 bases. Losses at the gene ends were 5 bases for V and 0 bases for J; bases not matched to a gene: 11. The CDR3 spans 17 residues. Germline CDR1 and CDR2: SGHRS and YFSETQ. CDR3 bases: TGCGCCAGCAGTCCCAAGGGAGCGGGAGAGAGCACAGATACGCAGTATTTT. Its protein is CASSPKGAGESTDTQYF.

The genes are TRBV5-1 and TRBJ1-2; 8 nucleotides agree with TRBD1. The CDR3 is 14 residues long. Germline loops: CDR1 SGHRS, CDR2 YFSETQ. Trimming took 4 bases from V and 2 from J; bases not matched to a gene: 4. The CDR3, as DNA: TGCGCCAGCAGCCCAGGGGGCAAGAACTATGGCTACACCTTC. This translates into CASSPGGKNYGYTF. Using reference TRBV5-1 and TRBJ1-2 for the parts outside the CDR3, the full variable domain is KAGVTQTPRYLIKTRGQQVTLSCSPISGHRSVSWYQQTPGQGLQFLFEYFSETQRNKGNFPGRFSGRQFSNSRSEMNVSTLELGDSALYLCASSPGGKNYGYTFGSGTRLTVV.

CDR3 region: CASSVTGGEQFF. The DNA for the CDR3 is TGTGCCAGCAGCGTCACAGGGGGTGAGCAGTTCTTC. The rearrangement links TRBV7-9 to TRBJ2-1, with 8 bases matching TRBD1. The V segment lost 5 bases and the J segment 9 bases; nucleotides outside the gene matches: 3. This CDR3 contains 12 residues. Germline V gives CDR1 SEHNR, CDR2 FQNEAQ (reference sequence).

This chain connects TRBV6-1 to TRBJ2-3, with 7 bases aligning to TRBD1. V lost 6 bases, J lost 3 bases, and 9 bases stayed unmatched. Germline-derived CDR1 and CDR2 are MNHNS and SASEGT. CDR3 length equals 15 residues. DNA of the CDR3: TGTGCCAGCAGATCAAACAGGGGCCCTACAGATACGCAGTATTTT. Its protein product is CASRSNRGPTDTQYF.

The J gene is TRBJ2-7, the V gene TRBV5-6; D is uncertain. V gave up 0 bases and J gave up 6 bases, with 10 bases separating them. The CDR3 is 13 residues long. Looked up from germline, CDR1 is SGHDT and CDR2 is YYEEEE. The CDR3 sequence: CASSLGPLREQYF. CDR3 coding DNA: TGTGCCAGCAGCTTGGGCCCACTACGCGAGCAGTACTTC.

The chain carries TRBV27 and TRBJ1-2; D not certain. CDR3 size: 12 residues. V was clipped by 10 bases and J by 8 bases, with 17 bases between them. The germline CDR1 and CDR2 sequences are MNHEY and SMNVEV (reference sequence). The CDR3 DNA reads as TGTGCCACCTCGTCCAGGCGAGGGGGCTACACCTTC. Amino acids: CATSSRRGGYTF.

The chain employs TRBV5-1 and TRBJ1-1, with a weak D call TRBD1 (5 bases). CDR3 size: 13 residues. V dropped 5 bases and J dropped 7 bases, with 15 bases sitting between them. Germline CDR1 reads SGHRS; CDR2 reads YFSETQ. The CDR3 region has the DNA TGCGCCAGCAGAACAGACAGCGAAATTGAAGCTTTCTTT. It is translated as CASRTDSEIEAFF.

Here the CDR3 reads CASSENGGYLDIQYF. The CDR3 DNA reads as TGTGCCAGCAGTGAGAATGGCGGTTACTTGGACATTCAGTACTTC. The V gene is TRBV2, the J gene TRBJ2-4; D is unresolved. The CDR3 consists of 15 residues. V lost 3 bases, J lost 8 bases, and 17 bases lay in between. Germline V lookup: CDR1 SNHLY, CDR2 FYNNEI.

V is TRBV27 and J is TRBJ1-5; D gene uncertain. V lost 5 bases, J lost 2 bases, and 10 bases lay in between. The CDR3 totals 14 residues. Per the germline V gene, CDR1 is MNHEY and CDR2 is SMNVEV (reference sequence). The CDR3 DNA reads as TGTGCCAGCAGTCTCGTAATAGGCAATCAGCCCCAGCATTTT. This encodes CASSLVIGNQPQHF.

V and J are TRBV18 and TRBJ1-1; a possible D gene is TRBD1 (5 bases). The CDR3 totals 15 residues. V was pared by 3 bases and J by 4 bases, with 15 bases between. Germline V gene lookup returns CDR1 KGHSH and CDR2 LQKENI. DNA of the CDR3: TGTGCCAGCTCACCTGGGGCAGGGAGGGCCACTGAAGCTTTCTTT. Protein: CASSPGAGRATEAFF.

The V gene is TRBV15, the J gene TRBJ2-1; 9 bases map to TRBD2. The junction had 8 bases not matched to a gene; V was cut back by 0 bases and J by 8 bases. Germline assignment: CDR1 LNHNV and CDR2 YYDKDF (reference sequence). This CDR3 region has 16 residues. The CDR3 region has the DNA TGTGCCACCAGCAGAGATTTGGTAGCGGGAGAGGATGAGCAGTTCTTC. The encoded protein is CATSRDLVAGEDEQFF.

This chain uses TRBV5-1 with TRBJ2-7, with D possibly matching TRBD1 (6 bases). V lost 2 bases and J lost 2, with 11 bases in between. Germline CDR1 and CDR2: SGHRS and YFSETQ. The CDR3 covers 14 residues. This CDR3 is CASSFPDSPYEQYF. CDR3 nucleotide sequence: TGCGCCAGCAGCTTTCCGGACAGTCCCTACGAGCAGTACTTC.

The chain employs TRBV10-3 and TRBJ1-2; D not certain. This CDR3 is built from 14 residues. Trimming removed 2 bases at V and 1 base at J, with 8 bases between. The germline V gene encodes CDR1 ENHRY and CDR2 SYGVKD. CDR3 sequence: CAISEGASNYGYTF. The CDR3 DNA reads as TGTGCCATCAGTGAGGGAGCCAGTAACTATGGCTACACCTTC.

This chain joins TRBV14 and TRBJ2-2, with TRBD1 matching over 7 bases. Germline V CDR1 and CDR2: SGHDN, FVKESK. The CDR3 consists of 14 residues. V gave up 8 bases and J gave up 5 bases; unmatched junction bases: 8. The DNA for the CDR3 is TGTGCCAGCGCAGGGGCCAGGGGGACCGGGGAGCTGTTTTTT. Translated, it gives CASAGARGTGELFF.

The V gene is TRBV5-1, the J gene TRBJ1-3; D gene uncertain. V lost 5 bases to trimming and J lost 0 bases, with 12 bases between them. This CDR3 spans 15 amino acids. Germline assignment: CDR1 SGHRS and CDR2 YFSETQ. Here the CDR3 reads CASRGGENSGNTIYF. CDR3 nucleotides: TGCGCCAGCAGAGGCGGGGAAAACTCTGGAAACACCATATATTTT.

V is TRBV28 and J is TRBJ1-5; D possibly corresponds to TRBD1 (5 bases). Germline CDR1 reads MDHEN; CDR2 reads SYDVKM. Trimming pared 7 bases from V and 7 bases from J, leaving 11 bases between. CDR3 length: 12 amino acids. This chain's CDR3 is CASNRGDQPQHF. CDR3 sequence (DNA): TGTGCCAGCAATCGGGGGGACCAGCCCCAGCATTTT.

The rearrangement links TRBV19 to TRBJ2-7; unclear D gene. This CDR3 spans 12 amino acids. V lost 5 bases, J lost 5 bases, and 10 bases lay in between. Germline V gene lookup returns CDR1 LNHDA and CDR2 SQIVND (reference sequence). The CDR3 protein is CASSGPKHEQYF. The CDR3, as DNA: TGTGCCAGTAGTGGGCCTAAACACGAGCAGTACTTC.

This clone was detected once. This chain uses TRBV30 with TRBJ2-3; D is perhaps TRBD2 (5 bases). The CDR3 contains 17 residues. CDR1 is GTSNPN and CDR2 is SVGIG in the germline V gene (reference sequence). V lost 4 bases and J 0 bases, leaving 20 bases between the germline ends. The CDR3 DNA reads as TGTGCCTGGACCGAGGGTTTTCGTAGCCCTAGCACAGATACGCAGTATTTT. Amino acids: CAWTEGFRSPSTDTQYF.

The V gene is TRBV5-1, the J gene TRBJ2-2; 8 nucleotides align to TRBD2. This CDR3 contains 16 residues. Germline V gene lookup returns CDR1 SGHRS and CDR2 YFSETQ. The V segment lost 6 bases and the J segment 5 bases; nucleotides outside the gene matches: 12. CDR3 loop: CASKLGAGVSTGELFF. In nucleotides, the CDR3 is TGCGCCAGCAAGCTAGGAGCGGGAGTCTCGACCGGGGAGCTGTTTTTT.

The V gene is TRBV10-1, the J gene TRBJ2-7; no clear D gene. V was cut by 4 bases and J by 4 bases, with 8 bases left in between. The V gene's germline CDR1 is WNHNN and CDR2 SYGVQD (reference sequence). The length of the CDR3 is 12 residues. Here the CDR3 reads CASSGGQYEQYF. CDR3 bases: TGCGCCAGCAGTGGTGGGCAGTACGAGCAGTACTTC.